A single sample is the source of the 3 T cell receptor beta chains below, sequenced in a study of CD8 T cells in Susac syndrome. With random hexamers, reverse transcription was performed on about 0.5 to 1 ug of RNA. Via MiXCR, TCRdb re-called the immunoSEQ multiplex PCR reads, giving one row per CDR3 protein. The table lists about 300,000 distinct CDR3 sequences, 85% of them singletons. Sequencing was performed on CD8+ T cells from PBMCs. These receptors were taken from a human donor with multiple sclerosis.

This clonotype was detected once. The chain links TRBV12-3 or TRBV12-4 to TRBJ2-5; TRBD1 matches 9 bases. V lost 6 bases, J lost 5 bases, and 13 bases stayed unmatched. This CDR3 comprises 16 residues. In nucleotides, the CDR3 is TGTGCCAGCAGCGCCATCGCGGGACAGGGTGGGGAGACCCAGTACTTC. Translating gives CASSAIAGQGGETQYF.

This clonotype occurred once. DNA of the CDR3: TGTGCCACCAGTTCCAGGGGTGGCCCCTACAATGAGCAGTTCTTC. It yields the protein CATSSRGGPYNEQFF. V is TRBV24-1 and J is TRBJ2-1; D possibly corresponds to TRBD1 (6 bases). Germline lookup yields CDR1 KGHDR and CDR2 SFDVKD. V dropped 6 bases and J dropped 2 bases, with 13 bases sitting between them. CDR3 length equals 15 residues.

This clonotype was counted only a few times. V and J are TRBV7-2 and TRBJ1-2, with D unclear. This CDR3 has 13 residues. Between the trimmed V and J ends, which lost 1 base and 1 base, there was a span of 4 bases. Looked up from germline, CDR1 is SGHTA and CDR2 is FQGNSA. The CDR3 is CASSLGLNYGYTF. CDR3 nucleotide sequence: TGTGCCAGCAGCTTAGGGCTTAACTATGGCTACACCTTC.